This section outlines one T cell receptor (beta chain) sequence together with its context. Its antigen is not identified. This sample stems from a study of OX40 agonist ivuxolimab in advanced cancers. About the research overall: Ivuxolimab was administered intravenously to patients at 0.01 to 10 mg/kg every 2 weeks. Treatment received earlier with anti-PD-1, anti-PD-L1 or anti-CTLA-4 agents was allowed, and roughly 40% had some. Regarding the study as a whole: The antigens recognized by the expanded peripheral T cells, that is their antigen specificity, were not determined.

Measured with immunoSEQ multiplex PCR; TCRdb has only the in-frame clones, and not every one. The sample lists around 21,000 clones; roughly 80% were seen once. Trimming pared 4 bases from V and 0 bases from J, leaving 13 bases between. The CDR3 consists of 15 residues. The rearrangement uses TRBV23-1 and TRBJ2-7; D gene uncertain. Being an ORF, TRBV23-1 has a function that is uncertain. The sequence was collected from an adult with an advanced solid tumor such as melanoma, head and neck, liver or kidney cancer. The sample in question was CD4+ or CD8+ T cells sorted from blood, obtained in a trial of the OX40 agonist ivuxolimab. The chain's CDR3 is CASSPRRTISYEQYF. The CDR3 region has the DNA TGCGCCAGCAGTCCACGGCGGACGATCTCCTACGAGCAGTACTTC.